This TCR beta chain was captured by sequencing in a study of prognosis after radiotherapy for stage I lung cancer. This clonotype showed up many times. Per germline, CDR1 MNHNS and CDR2 SASEGT. CDR3 length equals 14 residues. Trimming left V 6 bases short and J 4 bases short, with 15 bases between. Template was genomic DNA; TCR beta CDR3 amplified in two multiplex PCR rounds. Initially, in first-round PCR, primers specific to each TRBV and TRBJ gene were used. TCRdb passed the multiplex PCR reads through MiXCR, listing each CDR3 protein once. The sample holds 15,000 to 20,000 distinct CDR3 sequences, around 29% seen once.

This material consisted of PBMCs, taken before or after stereotactic body radiation therapy (not recorded which). The genes are TRBV6-1 and TRBJ2-5, with D perhaps matching TRBD2 (6 bases). This receptor was obtained from a donor aged 50 or older with non-small cell lung cancer. Here the CDR3 reads CASSPLVGRETQYF. CDR3 sequence (DNA): TGTGCCAGCAGCCCCTTAGTCGGGAGAGAGACCCAGTACTTC.